This TCR beta chain comes out of a study of T-cell memory formation after mild COVID-19. Study details: Largely donor-specific TCR clusters were found.

TCRdb processed the 5' RACE reads anew with MiXCR; each CDR3 protein has one entry. This sample has hundreds of thousands of distinct CDR3 sequences; 15% occur once, and the top ten carry 2% to 2.5%. This clonotype came up many times. V shed 0 bases and J shed 6 bases, with 17 bases lying between them. This CDR3 is 15 amino acids long. Germline CDR1 and CDR2: DFQATT and SNEGSKA (reference sequence). The clonotype was recovered from an adult woman who had mild COVID-19 (a few samples of this study predate the infection). Cell type and time point are not known. The genes are TRBV20-1 and TRBJ1-2; perhaps TRBD1 as D (6 bases). What was sequenced was PBMCs or a T cell subset sorted from them (not recorded which). The CDR3 DNA follows: TGCAGTGCTAGAGAAGTGGGGGGGCGCGGTAATGGCTACACCTTC. Its translation is CSAREVGGRGNGYTF.